The clone carrying this T cell receptor beta chain was observed many times. Its antigen is unidentified. V was pared by 3 bases and J by 2 bases, with 14 bases between. This CDR3 comprises 16 residues. These data belong to a study of CD8 T cells in ankylosing spondylitis. With molecular barcodes, quantitative 5'-RACE was used to make the TCR beta libraries. TCRdb used MiXCR to reprocess the 5' RACE reads, holding one entry per CDR3 protein. The sample contains roughly 170,000 distinct CDR3 sequences, 8.5% to 10% of which appear only once. Findings and caveats of the study: Reports say disease-linked clones showed up significantly more in matched ankylosing spondylitis synovial fluid. Relatively scarce in peripheral blood, disease-linked clones were CD8+.

The J gene is TRBJ2-1, the V gene TRBV12-3 or TRBV12-4, with TRBD2 as a possible D gene (7 bases). What was sequenced was blood, either unsorted or a sorted T cell fraction (not recorded which). The TCR originated in a female donor with ankylosing spondylitis or in good health (not recorded which). CDR3 loop: CASSFGGRGTYNEQFF. CDR3 DNA sequence: TGTGCCAGCAGTTTCGGGGGGCGGGGAACCTACAATGAGCAGTTCTTC.